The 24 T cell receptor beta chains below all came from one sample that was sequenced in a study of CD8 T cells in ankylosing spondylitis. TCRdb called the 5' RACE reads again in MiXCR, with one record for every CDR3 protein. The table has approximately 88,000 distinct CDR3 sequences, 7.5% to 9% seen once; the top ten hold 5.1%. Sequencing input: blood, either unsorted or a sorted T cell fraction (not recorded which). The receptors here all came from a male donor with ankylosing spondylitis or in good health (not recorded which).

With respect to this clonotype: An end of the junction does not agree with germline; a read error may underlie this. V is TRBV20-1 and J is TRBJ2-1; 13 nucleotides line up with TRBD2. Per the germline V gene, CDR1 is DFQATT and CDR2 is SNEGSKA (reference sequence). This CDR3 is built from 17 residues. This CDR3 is CCARTSGGSSSYNEQFF. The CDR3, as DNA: TGCTGTGCCCGGACTAGCGGGGGCTCATCCTCCTACAATGAGCAGTTCTTC.

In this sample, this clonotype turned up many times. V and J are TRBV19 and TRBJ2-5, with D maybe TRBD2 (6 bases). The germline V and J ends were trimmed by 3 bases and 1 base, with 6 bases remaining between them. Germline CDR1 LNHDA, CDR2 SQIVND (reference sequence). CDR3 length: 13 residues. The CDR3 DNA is TGTGCCAGTAGTATGACTAGCCAAGAGACCCAGTACTTC. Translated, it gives CASSMTSQETQYF.

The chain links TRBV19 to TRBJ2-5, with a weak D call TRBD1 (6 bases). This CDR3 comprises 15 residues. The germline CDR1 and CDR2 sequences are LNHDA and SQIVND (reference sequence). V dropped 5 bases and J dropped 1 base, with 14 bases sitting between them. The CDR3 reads CASSERGYRQETQYF. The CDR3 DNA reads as TGTGCCAGTAGTGAAAGGGGGTACCGCCAAGAGACCCAGTACTTC. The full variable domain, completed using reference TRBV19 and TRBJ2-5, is DGGITQSPKYLFRKEGQNVTLSCEQNLNHDAMYWYRQDPGQGLRLIYYSQIVNDFQKGDIAEGYSVSREKKESFPLTVTSAQKNPTAFYLCASSERGYRQETQYFGPGTRLLVL.

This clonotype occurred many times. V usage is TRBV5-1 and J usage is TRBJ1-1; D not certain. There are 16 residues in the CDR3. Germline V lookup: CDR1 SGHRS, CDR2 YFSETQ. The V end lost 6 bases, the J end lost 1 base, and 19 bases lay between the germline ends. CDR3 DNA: TGCGCCAGCACCCCGCTGCCCCAGGCTCCGAACACTGAAGCTTTCTTT. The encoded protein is CASTPLPQAPNTEAFF.

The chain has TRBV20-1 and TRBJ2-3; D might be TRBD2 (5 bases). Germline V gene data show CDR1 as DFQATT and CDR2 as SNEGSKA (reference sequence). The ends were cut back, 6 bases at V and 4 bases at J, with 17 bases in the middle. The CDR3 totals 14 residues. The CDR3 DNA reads TGCAGTGCCAGACGGGGTGTCACCCCAGATACGCAGTATTTT. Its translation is CSARRGVTPDTQYF.

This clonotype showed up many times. CDR3 in amino acids: CAISESRNSGGPEKETQYF. The CDR3 coding sequence is TGTGCCATCAGTGAGTCGAGGAATAGCGGGGGCCCGGAGAAAGAGACCCAGTACTTC. The gene calls are TRBV10-3 and TRBJ2-5; 9 nucleotides line up with TRBD2. CDR1 is ENHRY and CDR2 is SYGVKD in the germline V gene. Trimming removed 0 bases from V and 3 bases from J; junction bases left unmatched: 14. This CDR3 is built from 19 residues.

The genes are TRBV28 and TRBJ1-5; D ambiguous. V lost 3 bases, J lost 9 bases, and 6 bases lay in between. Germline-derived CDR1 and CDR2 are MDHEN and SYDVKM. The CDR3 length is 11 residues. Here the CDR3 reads CASSLGRPQHF. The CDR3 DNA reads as TGTGCCAGCAGTTTGGGAAGGCCCCAGCATTTT.

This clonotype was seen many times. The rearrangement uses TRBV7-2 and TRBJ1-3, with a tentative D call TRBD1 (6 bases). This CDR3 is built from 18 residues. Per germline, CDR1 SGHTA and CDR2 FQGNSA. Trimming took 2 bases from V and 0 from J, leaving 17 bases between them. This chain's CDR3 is CASSLPVGQHYSGNTIYF. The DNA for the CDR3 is TGTGCCAGCAGCTTACCGGTTGGACAGCACTACTCTGGAAACACCATATATTTT.

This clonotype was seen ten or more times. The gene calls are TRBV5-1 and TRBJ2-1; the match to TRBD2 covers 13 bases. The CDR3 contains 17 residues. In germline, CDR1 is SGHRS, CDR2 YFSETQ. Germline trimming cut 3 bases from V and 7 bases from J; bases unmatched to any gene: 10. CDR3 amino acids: CASSSSLRTSGGNEQFF. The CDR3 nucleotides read TGCGCCAGCAGCTCCTCCCTCCGGACTAGCGGGGGAAATGAGCAGTTCTTC. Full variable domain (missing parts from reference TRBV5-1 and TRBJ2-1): KAGVTQTPRYLIKTRGQQVTLSCSPISGHRSVSWYQQTPGQGLQFLFEYFSETQRNKGNFPGRFSGRQFSNSRSEMNVSTLELGDSALYLCASSSSLRTSGGNEQFFGPGTRLTVL.

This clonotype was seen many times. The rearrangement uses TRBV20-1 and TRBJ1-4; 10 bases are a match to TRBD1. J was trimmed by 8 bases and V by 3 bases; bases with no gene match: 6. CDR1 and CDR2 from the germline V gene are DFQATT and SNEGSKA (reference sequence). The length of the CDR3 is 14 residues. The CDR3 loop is CSARQTGGKEKLFF. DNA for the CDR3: TGCAGTGCTAGGCAGACAGGGGGCAAGGAAAAACTGTTTTTT.

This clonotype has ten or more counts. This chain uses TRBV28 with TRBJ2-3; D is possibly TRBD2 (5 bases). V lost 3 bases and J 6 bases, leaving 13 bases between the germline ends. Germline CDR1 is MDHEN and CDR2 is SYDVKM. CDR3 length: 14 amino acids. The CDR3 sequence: CASSLSSRRDTQYF. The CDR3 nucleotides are TGTGCCAGCAGTTTGTCTAGCCGCCGGGATACGCAGTATTTT.

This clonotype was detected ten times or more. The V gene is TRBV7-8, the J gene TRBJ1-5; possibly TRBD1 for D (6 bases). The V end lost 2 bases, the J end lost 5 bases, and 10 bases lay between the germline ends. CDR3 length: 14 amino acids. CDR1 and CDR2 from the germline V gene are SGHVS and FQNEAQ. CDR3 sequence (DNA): TGTGCCAGCAGCTTATCCAGGGGAGATCAGCCCCAGCATTTT. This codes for CASSLSRGDQPQHF. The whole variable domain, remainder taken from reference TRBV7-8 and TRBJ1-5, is GAGVSQSPRYKVAKRGQDVALRCDPISGHVSLFWYQQALGQGPEFLTYFQNEAQLDKSGLPSDRFFAERPEGSVSTLKIQRTQQEDSAVYLCASSLSRGDQPQHFGDGTRLSIL.

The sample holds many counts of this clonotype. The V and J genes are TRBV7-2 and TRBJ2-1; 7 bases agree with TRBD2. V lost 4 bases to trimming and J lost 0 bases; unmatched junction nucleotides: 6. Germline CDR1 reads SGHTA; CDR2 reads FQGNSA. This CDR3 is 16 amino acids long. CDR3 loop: CASSSSRGDSYNEQFF. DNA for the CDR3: TGTGCCAGCAGCTCTAGCCGGGGGGACTCCTACAATGAGCAGTTCTTC.

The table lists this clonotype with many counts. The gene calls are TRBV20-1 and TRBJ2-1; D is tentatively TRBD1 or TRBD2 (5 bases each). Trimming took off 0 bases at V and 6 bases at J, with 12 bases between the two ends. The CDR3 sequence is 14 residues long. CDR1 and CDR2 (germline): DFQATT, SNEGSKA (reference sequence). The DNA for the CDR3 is TGCAGTGCTAGAGATCCCGGGGCAGGCAATGAGCAGTTCTTC. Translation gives CSARDPGAGNEQFF.

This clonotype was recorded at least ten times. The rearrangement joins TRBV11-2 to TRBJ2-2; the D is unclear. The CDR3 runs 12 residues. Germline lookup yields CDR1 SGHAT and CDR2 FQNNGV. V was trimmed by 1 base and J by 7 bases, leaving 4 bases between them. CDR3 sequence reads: CASSLGSGELFF. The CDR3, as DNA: TGTGCCAGCAGCTTAGGCAGCGGGGAGCTGTTTTTT.

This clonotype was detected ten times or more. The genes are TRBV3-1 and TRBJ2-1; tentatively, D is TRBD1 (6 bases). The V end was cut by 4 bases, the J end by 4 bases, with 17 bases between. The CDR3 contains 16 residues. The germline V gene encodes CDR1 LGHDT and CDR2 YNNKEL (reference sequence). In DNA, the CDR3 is TGTGCCAGCAGCCTTCTGGGGGCCGTAGCTTACAATGAGCAGTTCTTC. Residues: CASSLLGAVAYNEQFF.

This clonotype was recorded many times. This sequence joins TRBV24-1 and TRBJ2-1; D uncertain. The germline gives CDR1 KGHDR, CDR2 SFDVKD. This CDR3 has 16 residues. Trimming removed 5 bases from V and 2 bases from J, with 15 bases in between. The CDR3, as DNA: TGTGCCACCAGTGTCTCCGAAGCTTCAACCTACAATGAGCAGTTCTTC. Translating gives CATSVSEASTYNEQFF.

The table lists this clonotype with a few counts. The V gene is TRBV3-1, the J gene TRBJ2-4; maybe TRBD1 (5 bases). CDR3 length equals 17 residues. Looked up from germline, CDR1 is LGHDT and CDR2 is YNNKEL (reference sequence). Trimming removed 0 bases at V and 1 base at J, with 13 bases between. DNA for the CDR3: TGTGCCAGCAGCCAAGAGACGTCAGGGAATGCCAAAAACATTCAGTACTTC. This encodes CASSQETSGNAKNIQYF.

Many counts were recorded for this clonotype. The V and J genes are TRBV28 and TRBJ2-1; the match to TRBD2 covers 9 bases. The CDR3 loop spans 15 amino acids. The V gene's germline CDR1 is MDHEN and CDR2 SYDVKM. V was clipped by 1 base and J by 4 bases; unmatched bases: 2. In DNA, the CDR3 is TGTGCCAGCAGTTTATTGACTAGCGGTTACAATGAGCAGTTCTTC. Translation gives CASSLLTSGYNEQFF.

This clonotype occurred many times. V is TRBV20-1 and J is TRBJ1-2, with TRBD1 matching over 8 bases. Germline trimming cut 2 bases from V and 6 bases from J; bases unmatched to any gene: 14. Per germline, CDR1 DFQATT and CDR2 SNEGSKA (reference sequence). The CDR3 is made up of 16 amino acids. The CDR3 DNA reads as TGCAGTGCTAGACCCCACGCCGGGACAGGAGTAGATGGCTACACCTTC. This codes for CSARPHAGTGVDGYTF.

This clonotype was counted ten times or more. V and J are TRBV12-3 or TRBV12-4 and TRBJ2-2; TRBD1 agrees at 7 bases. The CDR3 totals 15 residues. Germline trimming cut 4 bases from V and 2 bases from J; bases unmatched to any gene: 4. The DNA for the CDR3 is TGTGCCAGCAGTTCTAGGGACAGAAACACCGGGGAGCTGTTTTTT. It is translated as CASSSRDRNTGELFF.

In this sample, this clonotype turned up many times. This CDR3 is CASSLTSKSETQYF. For the CDR3, the DNA is TGCGCCAGCAGCTTGACTAGTAAAAGTGAGACCCAGTACTTC. The chain recombines TRBV5-1 with TRBJ2-5, with D possibly matching TRBD2 (5 bases). V was trimmed by 1 base and J by 5 bases, leaving 12 bases between them. This CDR3 comprises 14 residues. Germline CDR1 is SGHRS and CDR2 is YFSETQ.

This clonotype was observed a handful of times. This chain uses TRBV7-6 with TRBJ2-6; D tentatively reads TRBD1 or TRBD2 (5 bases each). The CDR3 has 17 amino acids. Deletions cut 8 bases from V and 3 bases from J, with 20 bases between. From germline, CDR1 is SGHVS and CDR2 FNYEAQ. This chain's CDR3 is CASWPGQGGSGANVLTF. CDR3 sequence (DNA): TGTGCCAGCTGGCCGGGGCAGGGTGGGAGTGGGGCCAACGTCCTGACTTTC.

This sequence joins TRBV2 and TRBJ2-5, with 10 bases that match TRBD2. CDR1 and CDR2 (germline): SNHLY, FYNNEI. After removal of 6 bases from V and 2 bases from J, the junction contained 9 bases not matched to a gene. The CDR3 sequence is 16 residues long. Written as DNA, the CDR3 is TGTGCCAGCAGCCGCACTAGCGGGGTGGGTCAAGAGACCCAGTACTTC. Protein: CASSRTSGVGQETQYF.